One T cell receptor beta chain is described in this entry. This receptor's antigen is unknown. Within one base of it there is no much larger clone, and no base qualities were kept. The germline ends are 11 bases apart after V is trimmed by 2 bases and J by 3 bases. CDR1 and CDR2 (WSHSY, SAAADI) derive from the germline V gene. The CDR3 numbers 14 residues from cysteine through phenylalanine. The entry retains the CDR3 DNA only, 42 bases that are in frame from base 1. The time point label corresponds to: cells obtained before transplantation from donor or recipient. CD3+CD4+ and CD3+CD8+ populations were FACS-sorted from unstimulated pre-transplant donor and recipient cells taken from spleen or lymph nodes. The data derive from a study of graft-versus-host responses after intestinal transplantation (dated by TCRdb to the early 2020s). Turning to the overall study: The transplants that recipients received were multivisceral, liver-intestinal, or isolated intestinal. All recipients received anti-thymocyte globulin induction followed by maintenance tacrolimus and steroids for around three years. Bulk TCR-beta CDR3 sequencing was used to track graft-versus-host and host-versus-graft alloreactive T cell clones in the graft, circulation and bone marrow after intestinal transplantation. To identify alloreactive clones, pre-transplant mixed lymphocyte reaction products were sequenced and then compared with unstimulated pre-transplant donor and recipient T cells. A cohort of some 24 intestinal transplant recipients, including one retransplant, was enrolled, and a few patients lacking pretransplant specimens were excluded. A peak of at least 4% donor T cells among recipient peripheral blood mononuclear cells was the definition used for donor T cell macrochimerism. Rather than being sequenced by the commercial service, samples from a few later patients were sequenced in-house on an Illumina MiSeq and processed with MiXCR. What the research found in general, with its limitations: GvH clones were detected in recipient bone marrow, and some of these GvH clones were observed earlier in ileal mucosa or blood, consistent with an intestinal mucosal origin. The relatively low number and heterogeneity of intestinal transplant patients limited the conclusions. Early after transplant, declines in HvG clones were associated with peak levels of circulating GvH clones. In patients with donor T cell macrochimerism, the allografts had high GvH to HvG T cell clonal ratios.

Receptors were amplified or captured by the immunoSEQ multiplex PCR assay. For most patients, genomic DNA was isolated using the Qiagen DNeasy Blood and Tissue Kit and was shipped frozen to Adaptive Biotechnologies for TCR sequencing. For most patients, high-throughput TCR-beta CDR3 sequencing of genomic DNA was performed by Adaptive Biotechnologies. Processing in the source paper ran as follows. Adaptive's ImmunoSEQ software was the source of the TCR sequencing data for over 15 patients, while three other patients were processed with MiXCR and VDJtools. To correct CD4 versus CD8 sorting errors, any sequence found in both subsets at a frequency ratio below 5:1 was removed. CDR3 nucleotide sequences shared by donor and recipient were removed because the origin of these sequences could not be assigned. To count as alloreactive, a clone needed at least 2-fold expansion over unstimulated cells and a minimum CFSE-low frequency of 0.002% (template counts) or 0.001% (read counts). Clones were considered mappable if detected in sequenced pre-transplant spleen, lymph node, or MLR CFSE-low populations of the donor or recipient. Cumulative frequency of alloreactive clones was calculated as a percentage of all sequences weighted by copy number. TCRdb stores this immuneACCESS table with in-frame sequences only. Part of the clones is absent; in the studies checked, under half of the shortfall reflects unresolved V genes, and no reason is known for the rest. V, J and clone size are those of that table, while D and trimming were read from the DNA. This sample comprises around 110,000 clones, 90% of them detected only once. Of the sample, 0.18% is held by the ten largest clones.

The rearrangement joined TRBV10-2 to TRBJ2-7; TRBD1 could be the D gene, as 6 bases match. The receptor's source is a human donor who received an intestinal transplant. The sample was unstimulated CD4+ T cells sorted from spleen or lymph node cells, taken before intestinal transplant. CDR3 region: CASSEPGTYYEQYF. The base sequence is TGCGCCAGCAGTGAGCCTGGGACATACTACGAGCAGTACTTC.